Listed below are T cell receptor beta chains from one sample, sequenced in a study of blood T cell repertoires in COVID-19. Here immunoSEQ multiplex PCR was the method, and the copy in TCRdb shows in-frame clones only, minus some. The sample lists under 85,000 clones, 88% seen once, with about 7% in the top ten. The specimen sequenced was peripheral blood. The receptors shown here come from a man in his 70s with acute or convalescent COVID-19. CDR3s include the opening cysteine and the closing phenylalanine or tryptophan. Each record gives: V gene, J gene, CDR3 protein.

V gene: TRBV7-3
J gene: TRBJ1-1
CDR3 protein: CASSPQGNTEAFF

V gene: TRBV29-1
J gene: TRBJ1-2
CDR3 protein: CSMETGIGYTF

V gene: TRBV6-4
J gene: TRBJ2-1
CDR3 protein: CASSEEGGPHRSSYNEQFF

V gene: TRBV5-1
J gene: TRBJ2-3
CDR3 protein: CASSLASGRTDTQYF

V gene: TRBV5-4
J gene: TRBJ2-7
CDR3 protein: CASSPAGAGLSEQYF

V gene: TRBV18
J gene: TRBJ2-6
CDR3 protein: CASSPPRAGGAGANVLTF

V gene: TRBV10-3
J gene: TRBJ1-6
CDR3 protein: CAISESTGTDSPLHF

V gene: TRBV24-1
J gene: TRBJ1-5
CDR3 protein: CATSELNQPQHF

V gene: TRBV5-4
J gene: TRBJ2-3
CDR3 protein: CASSLVSGKSTDTQYF

V gene: TRBV27
J gene: TRBJ2-4
CDR3 protein: CASSPGDRLTKNIQYF

V gene: TRBV19
J gene: TRBJ2-7
CDR3 protein: CASSDRGYEQYF

V gene: TRBV9
J gene: TRBJ1-1
CDR3 protein: CASSAGTGETEAFF

V gene: TRBV2
J gene: TRBJ1-2
CDR3 protein: CASSEDGAVRGYGYTF

V gene: TRBV3-1/TRBV3-2
J gene: TRBJ2-1
CDR3 protein: CASSQDSGTGVHNEQFF

V gene: TRBV18
J gene: TRBJ1-3
CDR3 protein: CASSLDTSGNTIYF

V gene: TRBV5-1
J gene: TRBJ2-7
CDR3 protein: CASNPGTGTLEQYF

V gene: TRBV6-2/TRBV6-3
J gene: TRBJ1-5
CDR3 protein: CASSAQGHNNQPQHF

V gene: TRBV9
J gene: TRBJ2-1
CDR3 protein: CASSVASLAGGPGEQFF

V gene: TRBV5-1
J gene: TRBJ2-3
CDR3 protein: CASSPGRGSADTQYF

V gene: TRBV7-2
J gene: TRBJ1-3
CDR3 protein: CASSPRVAGNTIYF

V gene: TRBV29-1
J gene: TRBJ2-7
CDR3 protein: CSAGTGRRYEQYF

V gene: TRBV7-9
J gene: TRBJ1-2
CDR3 protein: CAARDRKGYGYTF

V gene: TRBV19
J gene: TRBJ1-1
CDR3 protein: CASSLVTGGAEAFF